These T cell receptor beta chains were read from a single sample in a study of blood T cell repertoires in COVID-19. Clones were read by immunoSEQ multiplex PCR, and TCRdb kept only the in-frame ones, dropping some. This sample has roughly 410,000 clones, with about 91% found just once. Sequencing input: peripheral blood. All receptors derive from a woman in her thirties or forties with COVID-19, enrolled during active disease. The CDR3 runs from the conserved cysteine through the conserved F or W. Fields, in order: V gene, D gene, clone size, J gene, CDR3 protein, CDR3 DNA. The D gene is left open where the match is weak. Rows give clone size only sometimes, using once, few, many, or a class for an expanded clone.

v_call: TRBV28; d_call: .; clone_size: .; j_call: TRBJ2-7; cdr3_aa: CASSRITGPGEQYF; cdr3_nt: TGTGCCAGCAGTCGAATCACAGGTCCTGGCGAGCAGTACTTC
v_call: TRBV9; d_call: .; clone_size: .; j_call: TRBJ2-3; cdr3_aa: CASSVVGGATDTQYF; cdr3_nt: TGTGCCAGCAGCGTAGTGGGGGGGGCCACAGATACGCAGTATTTT
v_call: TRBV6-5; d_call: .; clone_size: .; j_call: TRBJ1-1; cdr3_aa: CASSPQGTEAFF; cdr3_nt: TGTGCCAGCAGTCCGCAGGGTACTGAAGCTTTCTTT
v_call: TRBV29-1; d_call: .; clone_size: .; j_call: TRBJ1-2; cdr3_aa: CSARVGGPNGYTF; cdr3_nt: TGCAGCGCCCGGGTGGGGGGGCCGAATGGCTACACCTTC
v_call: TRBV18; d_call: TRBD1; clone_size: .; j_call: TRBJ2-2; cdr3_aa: CASSLGTANTGELFF; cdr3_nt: TGTGCCAGCTCACTCGGGACAGCAAACACCGGGGAGCTGTTTTTT
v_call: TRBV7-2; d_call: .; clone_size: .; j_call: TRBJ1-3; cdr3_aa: CASSPKTGRGGTIYF; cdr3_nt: TGTGCCAGCAGCCCAAAGACAGGACGAGGGGGCACCATATATTTT
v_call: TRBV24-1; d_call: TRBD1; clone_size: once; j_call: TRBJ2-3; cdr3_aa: CATSGSAGGTDTQYF; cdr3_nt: TGTGCCACCAGTGGGTCGGCAGGGGGCACGGATACGCAGTATTTT
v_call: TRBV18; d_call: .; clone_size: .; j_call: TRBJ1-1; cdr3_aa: CASSPPGGVRTEAFF; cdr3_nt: TGTGCCAGCTCACCACCGGGGGGAGTAAGGACTGAAGCTTTCTTT
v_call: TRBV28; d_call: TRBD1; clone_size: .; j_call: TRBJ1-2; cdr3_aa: CASSYGTAYGYTF; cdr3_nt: TGTGCCAGCAGTTATGGGACAGCATATGGCTACACCTTC
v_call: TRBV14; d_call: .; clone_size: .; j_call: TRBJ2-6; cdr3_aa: CASSVNSGANVLTF; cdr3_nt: TGTGCCAGCAGCGTTAACTCTGGGGCCAACGTCCTGACTTTC
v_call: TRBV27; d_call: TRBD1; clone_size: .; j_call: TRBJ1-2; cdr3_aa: CASSLSSGRGQSIYGYTF; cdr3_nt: TGTGCCAGCAGTTTATCGTCTGGCAGGGGGCAGAGTATCTATGGCTACACCTTC
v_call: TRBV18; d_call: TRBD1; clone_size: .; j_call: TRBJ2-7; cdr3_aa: CASSPGQGVLVQYF; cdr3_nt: TGTGCCAGCTCACCAGGGCAGGGGGTACTAGTGCAGTACTTC
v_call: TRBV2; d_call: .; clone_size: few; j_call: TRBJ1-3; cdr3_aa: CASTETSGNTIYF; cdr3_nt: TGTGCCAGTACAGAGACCTCTGGAAACACCATATATTTT
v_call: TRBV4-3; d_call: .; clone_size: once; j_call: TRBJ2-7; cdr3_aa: CASSPGEDSDSYEQYF; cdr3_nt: TGCGCCAGCAGCCCAGGCGAGGACTCAGATTCCTACGAGCAGTACTTC
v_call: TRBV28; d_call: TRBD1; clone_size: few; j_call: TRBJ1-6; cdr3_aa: CASSLGGQGNSPLHF; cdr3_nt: TGTGCCAGCAGTTTAGGAGGACAGGGCAATTCACCCCTCCACTTT
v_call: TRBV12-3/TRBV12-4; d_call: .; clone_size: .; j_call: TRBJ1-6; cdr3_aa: CASSGGSYSPLHF; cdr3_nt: TGTGCCAGCAGTGGGGGGAGTTATTCACCCCTCCACTTT
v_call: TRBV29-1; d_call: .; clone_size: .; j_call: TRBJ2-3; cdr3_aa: CSTLTDRRYF; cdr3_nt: TGCAGCACCTTAACGGACAGAAGGTATTTT
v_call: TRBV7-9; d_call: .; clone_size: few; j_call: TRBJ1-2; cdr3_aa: CASSLNQGTNYGYTF; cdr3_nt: TGTGCCAGCAGCTTAAATCAGGGGACTAACTATGGCTACACCTTC
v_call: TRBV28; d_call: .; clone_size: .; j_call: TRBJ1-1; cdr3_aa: CASSIVGRVNTEAFF; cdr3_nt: TGTGCCAGCAGTATCGTTGGTCGGGTGAACACTGAAGCTTTCTTT
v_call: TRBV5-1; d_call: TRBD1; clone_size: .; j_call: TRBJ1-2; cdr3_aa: CASSPRTGRHVFTFYGYTF; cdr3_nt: TGCGCCAGCAGCCCTAGGACAGGTCGTCATGTCTTTACGTTCTATGGCTACACCTTC
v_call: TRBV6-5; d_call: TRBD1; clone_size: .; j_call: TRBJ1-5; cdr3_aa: CASAIGTGGGQPQHF; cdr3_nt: TGTGCCAGCGCGATAGGGACAGGGGGCGGTCAGCCCCAGCATTTT
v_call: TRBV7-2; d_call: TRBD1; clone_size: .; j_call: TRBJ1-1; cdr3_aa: CASSPSGGGTEAFF; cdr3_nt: TGTGCCAGCAGCCCCTCAGGGGGAGGCACTGAAGCTTTCTTT
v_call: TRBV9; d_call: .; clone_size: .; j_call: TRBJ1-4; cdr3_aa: CASSVEQGNEKLFF; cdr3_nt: TGTGCCAGCAGCGTAGAACAGGGTAATGAAAAACTGTTTTTT
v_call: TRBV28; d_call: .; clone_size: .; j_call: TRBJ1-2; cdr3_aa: CASSLVGSYGYTF; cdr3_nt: TGTGCCAGCAGTTTGGTGGGCAGCTATGGCTACACCTTC
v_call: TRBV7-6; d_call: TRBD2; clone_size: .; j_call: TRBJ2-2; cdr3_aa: CASSFRLAGDPEPNTGELFF; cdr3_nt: TGTGCCAGCAGCTTCAGACTAGCGGGAGACCCGGAGCCGAACACCGGGGAGCTGTTTTTT
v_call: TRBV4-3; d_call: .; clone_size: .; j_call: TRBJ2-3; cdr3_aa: CASSQSLTRVEDTQYF; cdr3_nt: TGCGCCAGCAGCCAATCCTTGACTCGGGTGGAAGATACGCAGTATTTT
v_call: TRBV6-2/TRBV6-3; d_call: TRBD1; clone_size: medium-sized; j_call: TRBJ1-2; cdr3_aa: CASSLSLDRGNYGYTF; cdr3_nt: TGTGCCAGCAGCCTTTCCCTGGACAGGGGCAACTATGGCTACACCTTC
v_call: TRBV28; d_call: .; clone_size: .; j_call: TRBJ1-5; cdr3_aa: CASSLPSVGQLQPQHF; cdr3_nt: TGTGCCAGCAGCCTACCATCGGTGGGACAACTACAGCCCCAGCATTTT
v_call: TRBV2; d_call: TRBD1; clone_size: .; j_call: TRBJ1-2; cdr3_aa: CASLNRGNYGYTF; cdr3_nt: TGTGCCAGCCTGAACAGGGGAAACTATGGCTACACCTTC
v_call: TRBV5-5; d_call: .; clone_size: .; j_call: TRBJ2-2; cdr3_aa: CASSPHALETGELFF; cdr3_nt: TGTGCCAGCAGCCCGCACGCCTTAGAGACCGGGGAGCTGTTTTTT
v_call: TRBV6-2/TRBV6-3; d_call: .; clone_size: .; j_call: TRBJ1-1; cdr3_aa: CASSQGPEAFF; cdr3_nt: TGTGCCAGCAGTCAGGGGCCTGAAGCTTTCTTT
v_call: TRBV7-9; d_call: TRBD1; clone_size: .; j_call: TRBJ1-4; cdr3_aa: CASSRKGQGREKLFF; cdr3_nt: TGTGCCAGCAGCCGAAAGGGACAGGGTAGGGAAAAACTGTTTTTT
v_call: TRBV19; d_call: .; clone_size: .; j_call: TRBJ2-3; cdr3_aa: CASSMGAGGPRDTQYF; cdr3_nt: TGTGCCAGTAGTATGGGGGCCGGCGGACCCAGGGATACGCAGTATTTT
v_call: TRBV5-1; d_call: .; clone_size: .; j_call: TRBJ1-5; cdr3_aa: CASSLAPNGVNNQPQHF; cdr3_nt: TGCGCCAGCAGCTTGGCCCCAAACGGGGTAAACAATCAGCCCCAGCATTTT
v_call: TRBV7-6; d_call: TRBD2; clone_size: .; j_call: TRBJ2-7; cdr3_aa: CASSLGSSLAGGEQYF; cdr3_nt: TGTGCCAGCAGCTTAGGTTCCTCCCTAGCGGGAGGCGAGCAGTACTTC
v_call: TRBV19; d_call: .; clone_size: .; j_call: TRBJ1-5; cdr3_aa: CASTSGGSPNQPQHF; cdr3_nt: TGTGCCAGTACCTCGGGAGGGTCCCCTAATCAGCCCCAGCATTTT
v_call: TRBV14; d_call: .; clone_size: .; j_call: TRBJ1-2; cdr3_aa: CASSPGDYGYTF; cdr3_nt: TGTGCCAGCAGTCCAGGGGACTATGGCTACACCTTC
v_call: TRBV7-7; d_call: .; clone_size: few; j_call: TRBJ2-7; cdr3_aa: CASSYDRSGEQYF; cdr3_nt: TGTGCTAGCAGCTACGACAGATCCGGGGAGCAGTACTTC
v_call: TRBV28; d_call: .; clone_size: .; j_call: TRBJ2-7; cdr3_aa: CASSKPQASYEQYF; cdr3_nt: TGTGCCAGCAGTAAACCCCAGGCGTCCTACGAGCAGTACTTC
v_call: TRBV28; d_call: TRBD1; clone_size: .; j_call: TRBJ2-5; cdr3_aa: CASSPGQKETQYF; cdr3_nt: TGTGCCAGCAGTCCGGGACAGAAAGAGACCCAGTACTTC
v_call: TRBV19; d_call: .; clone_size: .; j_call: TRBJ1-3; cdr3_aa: CASSTDSSRNTIYF; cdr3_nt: TGTGCCAGTAGTACCGACAGCTCGCGAAACACCATATATTTT
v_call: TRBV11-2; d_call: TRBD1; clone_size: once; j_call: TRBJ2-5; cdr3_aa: CASSEPGQGARETQYF; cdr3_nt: TGTGCCAGCAGCGAACCGGGACAGGGGGCTAGAGAGACCCAGTACTTC
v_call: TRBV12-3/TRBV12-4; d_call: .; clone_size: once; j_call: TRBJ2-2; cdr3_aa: CASSPDTGELFF; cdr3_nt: TGTGCCAGCAGCCCCGACACCGGGGAGCTGTTTTTT
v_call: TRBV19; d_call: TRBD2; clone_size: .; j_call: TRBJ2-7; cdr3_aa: CASRDYNEQYF; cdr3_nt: TGTGCCAGTCGGGACTATAACGAGCAGTACTTC
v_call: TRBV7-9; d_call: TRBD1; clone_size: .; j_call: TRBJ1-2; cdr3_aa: CASSLEPTGGASGYTF; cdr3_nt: TGTGCCAGCAGCCTCGAGCCGACAGGGGGCGCAAGTGGCTACACCTTC
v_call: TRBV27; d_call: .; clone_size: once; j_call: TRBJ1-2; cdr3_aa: CASAGGGSPYGYTF; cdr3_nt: TGTGCCAGCGCCGGGGGAGGATCACCCTATGGCTACACCTTC